This T cell receptor (beta chain) was sequenced during a study of CXCR3-negative and CXCR3-positive naive CD8 T cells. Regarding the study as a whole: Against CXCR3-negative naive cells, CXCR3-positive naive cells showed more hydrophobic TRB CDR3s.

This CDR3 is 13 amino acids long. The germline CDR1 and CDR2 sequences are SQVTM and ANQGSEA. In the case of this clonotype: The antigen is unknown.

Each TRB cDNA library was prepared by 5' RACE (with UMI labels). TCRdb re-analyzed the 5' RACE reads; it lists each CDR3 protein once, without DNA. Recorded for this sample: roughly 120,000 distinct CDR3 sequences. Sequencing was carried out using naive CXCR3+ CD8+ T cells from blood. The subset denotes: CD45RO-CCR7+CD27+CD95- naive CD8+ T cells expressing CXCR3 (TNR3+). The chain uses TRBV29-1 and TRBJ1-2; without DNA, the TCRdb call of TRBD1 cannot be checked. The TCR comes from a human donor in good health. Some clones in this sample may be carry-over from other donors' samples. The CDR3 here is CSVLRDIVYGYTF.